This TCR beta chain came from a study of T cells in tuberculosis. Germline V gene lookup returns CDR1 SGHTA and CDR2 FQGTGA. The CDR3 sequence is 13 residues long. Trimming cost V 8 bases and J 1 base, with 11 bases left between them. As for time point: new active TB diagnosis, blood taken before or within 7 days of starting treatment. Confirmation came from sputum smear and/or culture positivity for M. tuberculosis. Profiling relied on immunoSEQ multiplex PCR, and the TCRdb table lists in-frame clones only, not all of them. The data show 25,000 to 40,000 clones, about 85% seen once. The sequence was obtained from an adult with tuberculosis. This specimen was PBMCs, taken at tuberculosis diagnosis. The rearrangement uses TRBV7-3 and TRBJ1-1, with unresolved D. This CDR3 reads CASAMGRNTEAFF. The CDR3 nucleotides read TGTGCCAGCGCGATGGGGAGGAACACTGAAGCTTTCTTT.